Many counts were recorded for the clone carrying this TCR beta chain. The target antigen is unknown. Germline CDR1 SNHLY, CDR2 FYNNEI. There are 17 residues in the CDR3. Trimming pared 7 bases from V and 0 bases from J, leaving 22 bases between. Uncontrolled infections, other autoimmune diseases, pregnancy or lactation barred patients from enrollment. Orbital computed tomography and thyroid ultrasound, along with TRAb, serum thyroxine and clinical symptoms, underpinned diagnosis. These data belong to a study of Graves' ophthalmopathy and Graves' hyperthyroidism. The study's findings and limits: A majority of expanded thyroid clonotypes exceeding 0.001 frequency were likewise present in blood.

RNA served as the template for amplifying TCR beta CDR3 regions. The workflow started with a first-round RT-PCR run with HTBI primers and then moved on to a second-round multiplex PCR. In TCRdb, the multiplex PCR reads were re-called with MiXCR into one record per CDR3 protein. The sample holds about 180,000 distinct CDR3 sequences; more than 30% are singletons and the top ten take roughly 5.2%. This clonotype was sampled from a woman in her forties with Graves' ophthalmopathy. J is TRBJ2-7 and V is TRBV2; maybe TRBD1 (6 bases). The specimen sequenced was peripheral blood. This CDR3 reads CASNTGPGQKISYEQYF. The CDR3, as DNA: TGTGCCAGCAACACGGGACCGGGACAAAAAATCTCCTACGAGCAGTACTTC.